Here is one TCR beta chain with its context. Its antigen is undetermined. The source of the sample is a study of T cell repertoires in cytomegalovirus infection. Study overall: In the study, CMV epitopes included recently identified HLA-C-restricted and well-studied HLA-B-restricted ones. An indication of both CMV infection and matching HLA type came from public TCR beta signatures.

The CDR3 extends over 12 amino acids. The germline V gene has CDR1 SGHAT and CDR2 FQDESV (reference sequence). Trimming removed 1 base at V and 6 bases at J, with 5 bases between. Each CDR3 protein gets one entry after TCRdb re-called the reads with MiXCR. The profile shows 350,000 to 400,000 distinct CDR3 sequences, roughly 34% of them singletons. Points from the study as a whole: Ex vivo responses were dominated by HLA-C-restricted CMV-specific TCR beta clonotypes. Using cumulative public TCR beta family frequency, the authors identified those who carried CMV together with the relevant HLA.

This specimen was cultured PBMCs, taken from culture after CMV antigen stimulation. This sequence was found in a human donor in good health (CMV status not recorded). Some clones in this sample may be carry-over from other donors' samples. The rearrangement links TRBV11-1 to TRBJ2-3; unclear D gene. CDR3 coding DNA: TGTGCCAGCAGCTTAGAGATGGATACGCAGTATTTT. This sequence encodes CASSLEMDTQYF. Looking up the rest from reference TRBV11-1 and TRBJ2-3 gives the full variable domain: EAEVAQSPRYKITEKSQAVAFWCDPISGHATLYWYRQILGQGPELLVQFQDESVVDDSQLPKDRFSAERLKGVDSTLKIQPAELGDSAMYLCASSLEMDTQYFGPGTRLTVL.